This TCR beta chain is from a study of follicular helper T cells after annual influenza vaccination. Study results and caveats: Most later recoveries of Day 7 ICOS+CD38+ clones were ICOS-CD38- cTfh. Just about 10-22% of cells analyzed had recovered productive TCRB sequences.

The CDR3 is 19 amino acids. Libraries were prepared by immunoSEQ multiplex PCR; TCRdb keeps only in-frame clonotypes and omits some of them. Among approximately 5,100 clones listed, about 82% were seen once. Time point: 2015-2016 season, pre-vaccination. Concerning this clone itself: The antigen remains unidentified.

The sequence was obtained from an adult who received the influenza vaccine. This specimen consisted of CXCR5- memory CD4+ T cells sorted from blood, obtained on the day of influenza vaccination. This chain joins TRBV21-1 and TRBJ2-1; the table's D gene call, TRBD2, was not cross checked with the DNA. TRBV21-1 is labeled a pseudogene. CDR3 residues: CASSLLCCRWTSDWNEQFF. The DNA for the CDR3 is TGTGCCAGCAGCCTATTATGTTGTCGGTGGACTAGCGATTGGAATGAGCAGTTCTTC.